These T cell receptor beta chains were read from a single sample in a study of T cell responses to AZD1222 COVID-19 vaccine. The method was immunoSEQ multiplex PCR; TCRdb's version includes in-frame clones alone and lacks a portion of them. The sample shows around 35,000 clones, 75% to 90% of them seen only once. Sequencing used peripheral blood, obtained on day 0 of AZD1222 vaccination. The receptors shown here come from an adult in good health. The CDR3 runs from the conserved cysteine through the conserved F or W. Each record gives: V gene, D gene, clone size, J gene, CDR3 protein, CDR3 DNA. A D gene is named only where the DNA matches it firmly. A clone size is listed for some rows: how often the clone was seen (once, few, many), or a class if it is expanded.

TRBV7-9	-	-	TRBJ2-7	CASSLSGEQYF	TGTGCCAGCAGCTTATCTGGAGAGCAGTACTTC
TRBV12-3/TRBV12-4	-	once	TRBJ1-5	CASSGEDNQPQHF	TGTGCCAGTTCCGGGGAGGACAATCAGCCCCAGCATTTT
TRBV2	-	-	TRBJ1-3	CASRERDSGNTIYF	TGTGCCAGCAGAGAGAGGGACTCTGGAAACACCATATATTTT
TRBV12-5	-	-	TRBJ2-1	CASAQAFGHNEQFF	TGTGCTAGTGCCCAAGCGTTTGGTCACAATGAGCAGTTCTTC
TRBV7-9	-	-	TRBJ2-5	CASSVRTGVGSSGTQYF	TGTGCCAGCAGCGTCCGAACGGGGGTGGGGTCCTCGGGGACCCAGTACTTC
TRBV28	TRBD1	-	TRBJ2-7	CASKTGISYEQYF	TGTGCCAGTAAGACAGGGATTTCCTACGAGCAGTACTTC
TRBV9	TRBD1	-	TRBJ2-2	CASSARQGSFGELFF	TGTGCCAGCAGCGCAAGACAGGGAAGCTTCGGGGAGCTGTTTTTT
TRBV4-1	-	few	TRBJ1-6	CASSQDGSNSPLHF	TGCGCCAGCAGCCAAGATGGTAGTAATTCACCCCTCCACTTT
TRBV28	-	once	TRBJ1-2	CASSLPSYGYTF	TGTGCCAGCAGTTTACCCAGCTATGGCTACACCTTC
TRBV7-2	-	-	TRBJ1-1	CASSLEPGYTEAFF	TGTGCCAGCAGCTTAGAACCAGGATACACTGAAGCTTTCTTT
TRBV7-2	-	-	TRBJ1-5	CASSLGEAISPQHF	TGTGCCAGCAGCCTAGGGGAAGCAATCAGCCCCCAGCATTTT
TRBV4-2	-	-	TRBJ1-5	CASSPWVGSSNQPQHF	TGTGCCAGCAGCCCATGGGTGGGCTCTAGCAATCAGCCCCAGCATTTT
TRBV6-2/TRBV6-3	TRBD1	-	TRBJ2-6	CASSYAGTGRPGANVLTF	TGTGCCAGCAGTTACGCCGGGACAGGGCGACCTGGGGCCAACGTCCTGACTTTC
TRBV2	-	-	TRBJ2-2	CASSVTSSNTGELFF	TGTGCCAGCAGCGTAACTTCCTCGAACACCGGGGAGCTGTTTTTT
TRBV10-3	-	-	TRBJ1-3	CAISGGLSGNTIYF	TGTGCCATCAGTGGCGGCCTCTCTGGAAACACCATATATTTT
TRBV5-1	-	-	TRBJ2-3	CASSQGPDTQYF	TGCGCCAGCAGCCAAGGCCCAGATACGCAGTATTTT
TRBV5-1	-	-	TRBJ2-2	CASSPDGNTGELFF	TGCGCCAGCAGCCCAGACGGGAACACCGGGGAGCTGTTTTTT
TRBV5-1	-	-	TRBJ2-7	CASSPGTSPRPSYEQYF	TGCGCCAGCAGCCCCGGGACATCACCGCGGCCCTCCTACGAGCAGTACTTC
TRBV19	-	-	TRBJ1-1	CASSARVRPEKAFF	TGTGCCAGTAGTGCACGGGTACGTCCAGAAAAAGCTTTCTTT
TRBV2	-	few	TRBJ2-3	CASKRGESTDTQYF	TGTGCCAGCAAAAGGGGGGAAAGCACAGATACGCAGTATTTT
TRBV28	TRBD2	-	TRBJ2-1	CASSPGGGHHGNEQFF	TGTGCCAGCAGCCCCGGGGGGGGACACCACGGCAATGAGCAGTTCTTC
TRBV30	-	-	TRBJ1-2	CAWSVRGTLGGGYTF	TGTGCCTGGAGTGTAAGGGGCACACTAGGAGGCGGCTACACCTTC
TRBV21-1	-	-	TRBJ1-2	CASIPGTGFYGYTF	TGTGCCAGCATCCCCGGGACGGGGTTCTATGGCTACACCTTC
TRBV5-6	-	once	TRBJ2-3	CASRPAGSTDTQYF	TGTGCCAGCAGACCGGCAGGTAGCACAGATACGCAGTATTTT
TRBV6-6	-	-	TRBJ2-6	CASSPKTYIPPSGANVLTF	TGTGCCAGCAGTCCGAAGACGTACATTCCTCCCTCTGGGGCCAACGTCCTGACTTTC
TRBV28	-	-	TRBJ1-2	CASRSAGNGYTF	TGTGCCAGCAGATCCGCCGGTAATGGCTACACCTTC
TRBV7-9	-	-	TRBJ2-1	CASSPNNRENEQFF	TGTGCCAGCAGCCCGAATAACAGGGAGAATGAGCAGTTCTTC
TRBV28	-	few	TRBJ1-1	CASSSPRTAMNTEAFF	TGTGCCAGCAGTTCCCCCCGGACCGCGATGAACACTGAAGCTTTCTTT